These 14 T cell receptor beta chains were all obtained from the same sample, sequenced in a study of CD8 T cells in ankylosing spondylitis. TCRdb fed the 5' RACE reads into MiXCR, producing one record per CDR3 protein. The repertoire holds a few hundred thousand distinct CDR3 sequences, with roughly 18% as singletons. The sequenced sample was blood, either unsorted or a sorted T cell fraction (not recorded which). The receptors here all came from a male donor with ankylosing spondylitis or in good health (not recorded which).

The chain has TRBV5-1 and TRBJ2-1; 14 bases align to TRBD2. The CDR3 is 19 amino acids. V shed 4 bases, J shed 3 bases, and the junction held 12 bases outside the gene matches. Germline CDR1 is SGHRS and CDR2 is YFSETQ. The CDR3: CASSPSGTSGSPYYNEQFF. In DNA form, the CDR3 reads TGCGCCAGCAGCCCGAGTGGGACTAGCGGGAGCCCTTACTACAATGAGCAGTTCTTC.

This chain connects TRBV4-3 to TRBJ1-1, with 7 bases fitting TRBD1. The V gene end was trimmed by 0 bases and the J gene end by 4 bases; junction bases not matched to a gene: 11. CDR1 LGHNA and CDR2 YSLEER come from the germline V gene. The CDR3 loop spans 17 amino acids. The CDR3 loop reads CASSQDRNRGYSTEAFF. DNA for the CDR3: TGCGCCAGCAGCCAAGACAGGAACAGGGGATATAGCACTGAAGCTTTCTTT.

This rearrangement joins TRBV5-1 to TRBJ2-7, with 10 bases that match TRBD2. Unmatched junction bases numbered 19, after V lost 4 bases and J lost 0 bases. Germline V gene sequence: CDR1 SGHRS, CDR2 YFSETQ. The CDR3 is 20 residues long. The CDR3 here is CASSDGTDPYLAGDSYEQYF. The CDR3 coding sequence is TGCGCCAGCAGCGACGGGACGGACCCCTATCTAGCGGGAGACTCCTACGAGCAGTACTTC.

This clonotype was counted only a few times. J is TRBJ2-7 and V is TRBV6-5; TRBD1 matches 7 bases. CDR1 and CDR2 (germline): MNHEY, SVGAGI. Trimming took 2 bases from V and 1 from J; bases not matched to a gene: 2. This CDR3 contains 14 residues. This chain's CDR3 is CASSYATGSYEQYF. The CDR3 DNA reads TGTGCCAGCAGTTACGCGACAGGGTCCTACGAGCAGTACTTC.

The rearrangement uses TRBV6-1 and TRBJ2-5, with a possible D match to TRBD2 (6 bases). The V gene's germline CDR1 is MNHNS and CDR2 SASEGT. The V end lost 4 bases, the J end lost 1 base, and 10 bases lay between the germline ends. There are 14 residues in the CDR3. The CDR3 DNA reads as TGTGCCAGCAGTGGAGGACTATCCCAAGAGACCCAGTACTTC. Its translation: CASSGGLSQETQYF.

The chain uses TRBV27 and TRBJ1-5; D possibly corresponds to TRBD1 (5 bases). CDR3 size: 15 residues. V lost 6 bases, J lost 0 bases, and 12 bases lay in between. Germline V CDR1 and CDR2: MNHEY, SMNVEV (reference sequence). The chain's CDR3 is CASSSTAYSNQPQHF. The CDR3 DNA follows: TGTGCCAGCAGCTCGACAGCTTATAGCAATCAGCCCCAGCATTTT.

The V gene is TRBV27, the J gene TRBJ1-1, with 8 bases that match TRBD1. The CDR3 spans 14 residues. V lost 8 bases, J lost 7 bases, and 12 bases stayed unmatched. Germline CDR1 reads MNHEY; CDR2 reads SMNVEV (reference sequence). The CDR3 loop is CASGLGQGMVEAFF. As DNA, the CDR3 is TGTGCCAGCGGACTCGGACAGGGCATGGTTGAAGCTTTCTTT.

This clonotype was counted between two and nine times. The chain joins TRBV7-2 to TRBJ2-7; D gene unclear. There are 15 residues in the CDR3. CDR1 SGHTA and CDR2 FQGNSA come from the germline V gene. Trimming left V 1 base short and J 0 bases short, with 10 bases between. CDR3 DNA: TGTGCCAGCAGCTTAGGTCTTAGGAGCTCCTACGAGCAGTACTTC. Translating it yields CASSLGLRSSYEQYF.

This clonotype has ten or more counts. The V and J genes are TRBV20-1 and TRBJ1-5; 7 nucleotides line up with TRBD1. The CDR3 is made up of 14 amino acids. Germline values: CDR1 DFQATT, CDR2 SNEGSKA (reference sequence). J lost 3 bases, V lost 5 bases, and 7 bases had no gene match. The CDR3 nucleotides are TGCAGTGCTGGAAGGGGACAGATCAATCAGCCCCAGCATTTT. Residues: CSAGRGQINQPQHF.

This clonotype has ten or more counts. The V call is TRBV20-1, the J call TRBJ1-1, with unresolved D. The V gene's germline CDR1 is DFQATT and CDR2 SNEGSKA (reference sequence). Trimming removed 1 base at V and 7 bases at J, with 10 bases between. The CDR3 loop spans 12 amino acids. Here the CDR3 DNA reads TGCAGTGCTAGAGTTAGACGCCATGAAGCTTTCTTT. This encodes CSARVRRHEAFF.

The CDR3 coding sequence is TGCAGTTCGGGCTTGCGTTACTTC. As protein: CSSGLRYF. This chain links TRBV20-1 with TRBJ2-5; no clear D. CDR1 is DFQATT, CDR2 SNEGSKA, per germline (reference sequence). The CDR3 runs to 8 residues. Between the trimmed V and J ends, which lost 8 bases and 14 bases, there was a span of 12 bases.

The CDR3 coding sequence is TGTGCCAGTAGTCCGGACAGAAACGGCTATGAGCAGTACTTC. Protein: CASSPDRNGYEQYF. The V and J genes are TRBV19 and TRBJ2-7; weak D call: TRBD1 (6 bases). Germline CDR1 and CDR2: LNHDA and SQIVND (reference sequence). With 5 bases removed from V and 7 bases from J, the gap between germline ends came to 18 bases. CDR3 length: 14 residues. The complete variable domain, with remaining parts taken from reference TRBV19 and TRBJ2-7, reads DGGITQSPKYLFRKEGQNVTLSCEQNLNHDAMYWYRQDPGQGLRLIYYSQIVNDFQKGDIAEGYSVSREKKESFPLTVTSAQKNPTAFYLCASSPDRNGYEQYFGPGTRLTVT.

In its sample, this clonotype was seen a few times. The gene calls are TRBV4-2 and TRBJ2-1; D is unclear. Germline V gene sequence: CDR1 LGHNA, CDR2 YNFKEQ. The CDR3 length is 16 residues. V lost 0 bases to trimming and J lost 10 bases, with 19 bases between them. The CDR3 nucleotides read TGTGCCAGCAGCCAAGATTATCGTCTGTCCCCTGGCGAGCAGTTCTTC. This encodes CASSQDYRLSPGEQFF.

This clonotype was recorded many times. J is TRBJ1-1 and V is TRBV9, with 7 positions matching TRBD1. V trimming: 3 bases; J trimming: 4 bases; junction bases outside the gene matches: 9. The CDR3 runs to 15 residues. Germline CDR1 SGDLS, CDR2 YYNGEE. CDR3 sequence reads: CASSALQGLSTEAFF. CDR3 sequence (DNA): TGTGCCAGCAGCGCCCTACAGGGGTTGAGCACTGAAGCTTTCTTT.